Sequencing of this T cell receptor beta chain was carried out in a study of monozygotic twins with inflammatory bowel disease. Germline V gives CDR1 LNHNV, CDR2 YYDKDF (reference sequence). The CDR3 spans 15 residues. Reanalyzing the 5' RACE reads, TCRdb keeps one entry per CDR3 protein, without DNA. The ten most abundant clones cover approximately 2.5% of a sample with fewer than 200,000 distinct CDR3 sequences. This TCR came from a human donor with ulcerative colitis or Crohn's disease, or a healthy co-twin of an affected twin (not recorded which). This sequence joins TRBV15 and TRBJ2-7; the TRBD1 assignment by TCRdb is unverifiable without DNA. The sample comprised blood. The CDR3 sequence is CATSASRGQSYEQYF. Full variable domain (missing parts from reference TRBV15 and TRBJ2-7): DAMVIQNPRYQVTQFGKPVTLSCSQTLNHNVMYWYQQKSSQAPKLLFHYYDKDFNNEADTPDNFQSRRPNTSFCFLDIRSPGLGDTAMYLCATSASRGQSYEQYFGPGTRLTVT.